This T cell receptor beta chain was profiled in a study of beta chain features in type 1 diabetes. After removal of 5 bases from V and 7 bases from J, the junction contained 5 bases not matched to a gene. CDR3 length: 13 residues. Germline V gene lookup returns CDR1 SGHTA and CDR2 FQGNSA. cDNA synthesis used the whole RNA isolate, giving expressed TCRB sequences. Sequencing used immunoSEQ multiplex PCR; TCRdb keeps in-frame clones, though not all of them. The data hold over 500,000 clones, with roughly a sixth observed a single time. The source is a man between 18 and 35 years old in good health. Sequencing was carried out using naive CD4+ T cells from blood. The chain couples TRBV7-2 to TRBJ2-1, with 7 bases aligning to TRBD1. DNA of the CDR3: TGTGCCAGCAGCGCTGACAGGGCGAATGAGCAGTTCTTC. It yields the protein CASSADRANEQFF. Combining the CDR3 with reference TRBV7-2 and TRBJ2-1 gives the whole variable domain GAGVSQSPSNKVTEKGKDVELRCDPISGHTALYWYRQSLGQGLEFLIYFQGNSAPDKSGLPSDRFSAERTGGSVSTLTIQRTQQEDSAVYLCASSADRANEQFFGPGTRLTVL.